The 10 T cell receptor beta chains below all came from one sample that was sequenced in a study of OX40 agonist ivuxolimab in advanced cancers. The table came from immunoSEQ multiplex PCR; TCRdb's copy has only in-frame clones and leaves some out. The repertoire holds about 89,000 clones, with approximately 90% as singletons. Specimen: CD4+ or CD8+ T cells sorted from blood, collected in a trial of the OX40 agonist ivuxolimab. The receptors come from an adult with an advanced solid tumor such as melanoma, head and neck, liver or kidney cancer.

The gene calls are TRBV5-8 and TRBJ2-7; 8 nucleotides match TRBD1. V trimming: 2 bases; J trimming: 2 bases; junction bases outside the gene matches: 9. Germline assignment: CDR1 SGHTS and CDR2 YDEGEE. The CDR3 spans 16 residues. The CDR3 bases are TGTGCCAGCAGCTTAATTTTCGGACAGGGACCCTACGAGCAGTACTTC. The encoded protein is CASSLIFGQGPYEQYF.

This rearrangement joins TRBV19 to TRBJ1-3, with D perhaps TRBD1 (5 bases). The CDR3 is 14 amino acids. The V end was cut by 7 bases, the J end by 2 bases, with 12 bases between. CDR1 is LNHDA, CDR2 SQIVND, per germline (reference sequence). In nucleotides, the CDR3 is TGTGCCAGTACCACCGGGGCCACTGGAAACACCATATATTTT. Residues: CASTTGATGNTIYF.

DNA for the CDR3: TGTGCCAGCAGTTTGGGGGAGCAGTACTTC. Amino acids: CASSLGEQYF. V gene TRBV27 combines with J gene TRBJ2-7; D remains ambiguous. Germline V lookup: CDR1 MNHEY, CDR2 SMNVEV (reference sequence). V dropped 3 bases and J dropped 7 bases, with 4 bases sitting between them. The CDR3 sequence is 10 residues long.

This chain joins TRBV2 and TRBJ2-5; D possibly corresponds to TRBD2 (6 bases). Germline V gene lookup returns CDR1 SNHLY and CDR2 FYNNEI. Trimming left V 8 bases short and J 5 bases short, with 9 bases between. The CDR3 covers 11 residues. CDR3 protein: CASRLVETQYF. Here the CDR3 DNA reads TGTGCCAGCCGACTAGTCGAGACCCAGTACTTC. The full variable domain, rest sourced from reference TRBV2 and TRBJ2-5, is EPEVTQTPSHQVTQMGQEVILRCVPISNHLYFYWYRQILGQKVEFLVSFYNNEISEKSEIFDDQFSVERPDGSNFTLKIRSTKLEDSAMYFCASRLVETQYFGPGTRLLVL.

The chain combines TRBV30 with TRBJ2-7; TRBD1 aligns across 8 bases. V dropped 0 bases and J dropped 2; count of bases not matched to a gene: 6. The CDR3 covers 15 residues. Per germline, CDR1 GTSNPN and CDR2 SVGIG (reference sequence). The CDR3 nucleotides are TGTGCCTGGAGTGTAAGTTGGACAGGGACCTACGAGCAGTACTTC. Amino acid sequence: CAWSVSWTGTYEQYF.

CDR3 region: CASSQGRTTIYF. CDR3 in DNA: TGTGCCAGCAGCCAAGGTAGAACGACCATATATTTT. The V gene is TRBV4-2, the J gene TRBJ1-3, with D uncertain. The germline CDR1 and CDR2 sequences are LGHNA and YNFKEQ. The CDR3 sequence is 12 residues long. Trimming pared 1 base from V and 10 bases from J, leaving 8 bases between.

The rearrangement joins TRBV19 to TRBJ1-4; 10 bases line up with TRBD1. CDR1 LNHDA and CDR2 SQIVND come from the germline V gene (reference sequence). The CDR3 spans 15 residues. Trimming at V came to 5 bases and at J to 7 bases, leaving 7 bases not matched to a gene. The CDR3: CASSVRTGGGEKLFF. The CDR3 region has the DNA TGTGCCAGTAGTGTCCGGACAGGGGGAGGTGAAAAACTGTTTTTT.

This rearrangement joins TRBV7-6 to TRBJ2-7; D gene uncertain. The CDR3 length is 14 residues. Trimming took 1 base from V and 2 from J, leaving 9 bases between them. Germline-derived CDR1 and CDR2 are SGHVS and FNYEAQ. The CDR3 loop reads CASSLDPETYEQYF. DNA of the CDR3: TGTGCCAGCAGCTTAGATCCTGAAACCTACGAGCAGTACTTC.

The chain links TRBV7-6 to TRBJ1-2, with D tentatively TRBD1 (6 bases). V shed 5 bases and J shed 6 bases, with 16 bases lying between them. CDR1 SGHVS and CDR2 FNYEAQ come from the germline V gene. This CDR3 region has 14 residues. Here the CDR3 DNA reads TGTGCCAGCAGCCCCAGCTCGGGGGGCCATGGCTACACCTTC. This gives the protein CASSPSSGGHGYTF.

The J gene is TRBJ2-3, the V gene TRBV5-1, with 11 bases matching TRBD2. The trim removed 3 bases at V and 2 bases at J, leaving 14 bases unmatched. Germline loops: CDR1 SGHRS, CDR2 YFSETQ. The CDR3 length is 19 residues. The CDR3 sequence: CASSSGLLAGAPLTDTQYF. The CDR3 coding sequence is TGCGCCAGCAGCTCCGGGCTACTAGCGGGGGCCCCACTCACAGATACGCAGTATTTT.